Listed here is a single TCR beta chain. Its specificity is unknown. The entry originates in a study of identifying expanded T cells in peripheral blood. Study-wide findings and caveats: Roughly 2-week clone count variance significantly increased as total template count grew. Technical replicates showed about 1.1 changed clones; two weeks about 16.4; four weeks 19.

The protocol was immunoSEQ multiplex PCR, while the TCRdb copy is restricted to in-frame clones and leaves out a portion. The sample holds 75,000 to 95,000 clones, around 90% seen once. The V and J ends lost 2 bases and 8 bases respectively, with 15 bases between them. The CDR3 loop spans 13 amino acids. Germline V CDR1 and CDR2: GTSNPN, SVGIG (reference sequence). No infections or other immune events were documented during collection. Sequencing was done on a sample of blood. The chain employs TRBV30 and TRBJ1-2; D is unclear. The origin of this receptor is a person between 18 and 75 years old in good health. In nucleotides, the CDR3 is TGTGCCTGGAGTCTACTGGGTCCTCAGGGCTACACCTTC. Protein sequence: CAWSLLGPQGYTF.